Listed below are T cell receptor beta chains from one sample, sequenced in a study of cytomegalovirus exposure and HLA in healthy donors. Produced via immunoSEQ multiplex PCR; TCRdb's table is partial and in-frame only. This sample has about 200,000 clones, with about four fifths found just once. The sequencing input was PBMCs. The receptors here all came from a woman aged 18-29 years in good health and CMV-seronegative. CDR3s include the opening cysteine and the closing phenylalanine or tryptophan. Fields, in order: clone size, V gene, J gene, D gene, CDR3 DNA, CDR3 protein. A D gene is named only where the DNA matches it firmly. Clone size appears in some rows only: once, few, many, or a class for an expanded clone.

.	TRBV27	TRBJ1-6	TRBD1	TGTGCCAGCAGTTTCGGGACAGTTAATTCACCCCTCCACTTT	CASSFGTVNSPLHF
.	TRBV28	TRBJ2-3	.	TGTGCCAGTAGCGTTAGCACAGATACGCAGTATTTT	CASSVSTDTQYF
.	TRBV28	TRBJ2-5	.	TGTGCCAGCAGTCTAAACCTGGACAGACAAGAGACCCAGTACTTC	CASSLNLDRQETQYF
.	TRBV27	TRBJ1-1	.	TGTGCCAGCAGTTTACAGGCAGGGCTTGAAGCTTTCTTT	CASSLQAGLEAFF
.	TRBV27	TRBJ1-2	TRBD1	TGTGCCAGCAGTCCTCCAGGGGGCAGGGGCTACACCTTC	CASSPPGGRGYTF
.	TRBV6-5	TRBJ2-7	TRBD1	TGTGCCAGCAGTGGGACAGCCTCTCGCCTCTACGAGCAGTACTTC	CASSGTASRLYEQYF
.	TRBV28	TRBJ1-2	.	TGTGCCAGCAGTTTAGGGGGCGCGGGCTACACCTTC	CASSLGGAGYTF
.	TRBV19	TRBJ1-5	.	TGTGCCAGTAGTCTCACCGGGAACCCTCAGCCCCAGCATTTT	CASSLTGNPQPQHF
.	TRBV5-1	TRBJ2-1	TRBD1	TGCGCCAGCAGACGGTTACAGGGGAACTTAAATGAGCAGTTCTTC	CASRRLQGNLNEQFF
.	TRBV27	TRBJ2-1	TRBD2	TGTGCCAGCAGTACCTACCCGGGACTAGCGGGAGGGCCGTTCAATGAGCAGTTCTTC	CASSTYPGLAGGPFNEQFF
.	TRBV4-1	TRBJ2-3	TRBD2	TGCGCCAGCAGCTCGGGACTAGCGCTGGGTACGCAGTATTTT	CASSSGLALGTQYF
.	TRBV28	TRBJ1-5	TRBD1	TGTGCCAGCAGCCCGGGGACGGGACAGGGGCCCCTATTT	CASSPGTGQGPLF
.	TRBV7-7	TRBJ2-1	.	TGTGCTAGCAGCTTAGGGCCGGACCCGGGGAATGAGCAGTTCTTC	CASSLGPDPGNEQFF
.	TRBV4-1	TRBJ2-5	.	TGCGCCAGCAGCCAAGACGGTTGGGCAGGGGAGGGGACCCAGTACTTC	CASSQDGWAGEGTQYF
.	TRBV4-3	TRBJ2-7	.	TGCGCCAGCAGCCAAGATAGGGGTTCCTACGAGCAGTACTTC	CASSQDRGSYEQYF
.	TRBV5-6	TRBJ1-5	.	TGTGCCAGCAGCTCCCTCCGAAGAGGCAAAGGGGGGGGTCAGCCCCAGCATTTT	CASSSLRRGKGGGQPQHF
.	TRBV6-5	TRBJ2-6	.	TGTGCCAGCAGCCGCCTCAACTCGGCCAACGTCCTGACTTTC	CASSRLNSANVLTF
.	TRBV28	TRBJ1-2	TRBD1	TGTGCCAGCAGTGCCAGAGGGACAGAATTTAACTATGGCTACACCTTC	CASSARGTEFNYGYTF
.	TRBV28	TRBJ1-4	.	TGTGCCAGCAGTTTATCCCCAGAGGGGGGGTTAGGTGAAAAACTGTTTTTT	CASSLSPEGGLGEKLFF
.	TRBV29-1	TRBJ2-6	TRBD1	TGCAGCGCTAAGACAGGGGGACACTCTGGGGCCAACGTCCTGACTTTC	CSAKTGGHSGANVLTF
.	TRBV7-2	TRBJ2-3	TRBD2	TGTGCCAGCAGCCGCGCTAGGACTAGCGGGAGGGCCGTGCCAGATACGCAGTATTTT	CASSRARTSGRAVPDTQYF
.	TRBV7-8	TRBJ1-1	.	TGTGCCAGCAGCTTAAGGGGAGGAATCTACACTGAAGCTTTCTTT	CASSLRGGIYTEAFF
.	TRBV28	TRBJ2-7	.	TGTGCCAGCAGTTTGGGAGGGGGCGAGCAGTACTTC	CASSLGGGEQYF
.	TRBV10-2	TRBJ2-1	.	TGCGCCAGCAGTCAGAATGAGCAGTTCTTC	CASSQNEQFF
.	TRBV29-1	TRBJ2-2	TRBD2	TGCAGCGTTGACGGACTAGCGGTCGGCGGGGAGCTGTTTTTT	CSVDGLAVGGELFF
few	TRBV10-3	TRBJ1-3	.	TGTGCCATCCTGTATTCCTCTGGAAACACCATATATTTT	CAILYSSGNTIYF
.	TRBV9	TRBJ2-1	TRBD2	TGTGCCAGCAGCGTAGGGCTAGCGGGCTCCAATGAGCAGTTCTTC	CASSVGLAGSNEQFF
once	TRBV7-9	TRBJ2-3	.	TGTGCCAGCAGCTTTTTCCGCAGGGTTGCAGATACGCAGTATTTT	CASSFFRRVADTQYF
few	TRBV2	TRBJ1-1	.	TGTGCCAGCAAGTCCACAGCTGAAGCTTTCTTT	CASKSTAEAFF
.	TRBV29-1	TRBJ1-2	.	TGCAGCGTAGCAGGGGATGTGCCTAACTATGGCTACACCTTC	CSVAGDVPNYGYTF
.	TRBV9	TRBJ2-5	.	TGTGCCAGCAGCGGAGGGATCCAAGAGACCCAGTACTTC	CASSGGIQETQYF
.	TRBV2	TRBJ2-1	TRBD2	TGTGCCAGCAGCCATAGACCCGGACTAGCGGGAGCCCATGAGCAGTTCTTC	CASSHRPGLAGAHEQFF
.	TRBV18	TRBJ1-2	.	TGTGCCAGCTCACCGGGGGGAGGAGGCTACACCTTC	CASSPGGGGYTF
few	TRBV27	TRBJ1-1	TRBD1	TGTGCCAGCAGTCCCAGACAGGGTTACACTGAAGCTTTCTTT	CASSPRQGYTEAFF
.	TRBV5-4	TRBJ2-5	TRBD2	TGTGCCAGCAGCCGGAAAATAGCGGGAGTAGGTCAAGAGACCCAGTACTTC	CASSRKIAGVGQETQYF
.	TRBV5-6	TRBJ2-1	.	TGTGCCAGCAGCTTGGCGGGGGCACTAGCGAAAAAGTACAATGAGCAGTTCTTC	CASSLAGALAKKYNEQFF
.	TRBV11-2	TRBJ2-2	.	TGTGCCAGCAGCTTAGTTGCGGATCACACCGGGGAGCTGTTTTTT	CASSLVADHTGELFF
.	TRBV19	TRBJ2-5	TRBD1	TGTGCCAGTAGTTCTCCGGGACAGGGGTTCGAGACCCAGTACTTC	CASSSPGQGFETQYF
.	TRBV5-4	TRBJ1-1	.	TGTGCCAGCAGCTTGGGAGCCGGGCTGAGGGACACTGAAGCTTTCTTT	CASSLGAGLRDTEAFF
.	TRBV7-9	TRBJ1-6	TRBD1	TGTTCCAGCAGCTTAGTTTCGGCCCGGGACAGGGGAAAAGGATCACCCCTCCACTTT	CSSSLVSARDRGKGSPLHF
.	TRBV30	TRBJ2-2	TRBD1	TGTGCCTGGAGTAGGGGACAGGGGAACACCGGGGAGCTGTTTTTT	CAWSRGQGNTGELFF